Below, 15 T cell receptor beta chains from the same sample are listed, as sequenced in a study of shared clonotypes between healthy human individuals. Only in-frame clones appear in the TCRdb table, and some are missing; sequencing was by immunoSEQ multiplex PCR. Of some 2 million clones in the sample, about 95% were seen once. Terminally differentiated effector memory CD45RA+ cells were left out of the naive CD8 fraction, which was CD45RO-negative and positively selected for CCR7. The material sequenced was naive CD8+ T cells sorted from blood. These receptors all stem from a man younger than 30 in good health.

The sample holds a few counts of this clone. The chain uses TRBV5-4 and TRBJ1-1; D uncertain. The CDR3 contains 14 residues. Trimming removed 0 bases from V and 5 bases from J, with 11 bases in between. Germline V gives CDR1 SGHNT, CDR2 YYREEE (reference sequence). CDR3 coding DNA: TGTGCCAGCAGCTTGGAGGTGGGCGCTACTGAAGCTTTCTTT. This translates into CASSLEVGATEAFF.

The V gene is TRBV25-1, the J gene TRBJ2-5; 8 bases fit TRBD1. From germline, CDR1 is MGHDK and CDR2 SYGVNS. The trim removed 6 bases at V and 5 bases at J, leaving 11 bases unmatched. This CDR3 contains 15 residues. This chain's CDR3 is CASRDRVSPWETQYF. CDR3 DNA sequence: TGTGCCAGCAGGGACAGGGTTTCCCCTTGGGAGACCCAGTACTTC.

The sample holds one count of this clone. CDR3 DNA: TGCGCCAGCAGCCAAGATTGGGGGAAGCAGTACTTC. It yields the protein CASSQDWGKQYF. The V gene is TRBV4-1, the J gene TRBJ2-7; D is perhaps TRBD1 or TRBD2 (5 bases each). V was shortened by 0 bases and J by 8 bases, with 8 bases between the two germline ends. The germline CDR1 and CDR2 sequences are MGHRA and YSYEKL. The CDR3 sequence is 12 residues long.

Remarks on this clone: The junction does not match germline at one end; this may be a read error. The rearrangement uses TRBV13 and TRBJ2-7; a weak D match, TRBD2 (5 bases). Germline V gene data show CDR1 as PRHDT and CDR2 as FYEKMQ (reference sequence). The CDR3 contains 14 residues. The CDR3 DNA sequence: TGTGCCAGCAGCCTAGGGAGCACGGTCTACGAGCAGTACTTC. As protein: CASSLGSTVYEQYF.

The chain joins TRBV5-6 to TRBJ2-2, with a possible D match to TRBD1 (6 bases). V was shortened by 2 bases and J by 7 bases, with 9 bases between the two germline ends. This CDR3 has 13 amino acids. Germline CDR1 and CDR2: SGHDT and YYEEEE. As DNA, the CDR3 is TGTGCCAGCAGCTTAGGGGGTGACGGGGAGCTGTTTTTT. Its protein product is CASSLGGDGELFF.

The V and J genes are TRBV5-4 and TRBJ2-1; D perhaps matches TRBD2 (6 bases). Germline CDR1 and CDR2: SGHNT and YYREEE (reference sequence). This CDR3 region has 14 residues. V lost 0 bases to trimming and J lost 8 bases, with 12 bases between them. CDR3 DNA: TGTGCCAGCAGCTTGGTCGGGTGGGAGGATGAGCAGTTCTTC. Amino acids: CASSLVGWEDEQFF.

This clone was counted between two and nine times. V usage is TRBV7-2 and J usage is TRBJ2-2; D remains unclear. Germline CDR1 reads SGHTA; CDR2 reads FQGNSA. V lost 5 bases and J lost 0, with 7 bases in between. This CDR3 contains 14 residues. Here the CDR3 reads CASSPGSNTGELFF. As DNA, the CDR3 is TGTGCCAGCAGCCCTGGGTCGAACACCGGGGAGCTGTTTTTT.

The chain uses TRBV4-1 and TRBJ1-2; weak D call: TRBD1 (6 bases). The CDR3 loop spans 15 amino acids. Trimming left V 0 bases short and J 3 bases short, with 11 bases between. CDR1 and CDR2 from the germline V gene are MGHRA and YSYEKL. For the CDR3, the DNA is TGCGCCAGCAGCCAAGAACAGGGAACAGACTATGGCTACACCTTC. Its protein product is CASSQEQGTDYGYTF.

Only a few counts were recorded for this clone. The chain links TRBV10-3 to TRBJ1-1, with 7 bases matching TRBD1. V shed 7 bases, J shed 5 bases, and the junction held 13 bases outside the gene matches. CDR3 size: 15 residues. CDR1 and CDR2 from the germline V gene are ENHRY and SYGVKD. The CDR3 DNA is TGTGCCATCACCGCGGAAGGGGGCCGGGGGACTGAAGCTTTCTTT. Protein: CAITAEGGRGTEAFF.

The chain couples TRBV28 to TRBJ1-1; no clear D. V lost 3 bases, J lost 1 base, and 6 bases lay in between. Germline lookup yields CDR1 MDHEN and CDR2 SYDVKM. This CDR3 has 13 amino acids. This CDR3 is CASSLVRNTEAFF. CDR3 nucleotides: TGTGCCAGCAGTTTGGTCCGGAACACTGAAGCTTTCTTT.

The chain joins TRBV19 to TRBJ1-6; 7 positions match TRBD1. CDR3 length equals 13 residues. After removal of 10 bases from V and 6 bases from J, the junction contained 6 bases not matched to a gene. The V gene's germline CDR1 is LNHDA and CDR2 SQIVND (reference sequence). CDR3 nucleotides: TGTGCCACCAGGGGGTATCCTAATTCACCCCTCCACTTT. Encoded protein: CATRGYPNSPLHF.

The chain is built from TRBV5-1 and TRBJ2-1; D not certain. Germline CDR1 SGHRS, CDR2 YFSETQ. V was trimmed by 1 base and J by 2 bases, leaving 10 bases between them. The CDR3 extends over 15 amino acids. In DNA, the CDR3 is TGCGCCAGCAGCTTGAATCCGGCCCCCTACAATGAGCAGTTCTTC. As protein: CASSLNPAPYNEQFF.

The chain joins TRBV5-8 to TRBJ2-1, with 10 bases aligning to TRBD1. V was pared by 3 bases and J by 5 bases, with 2 bases of the junction left unmatched. Germline V gene lookup returns CDR1 SGHTS and CDR2 YDEGEE. This CDR3 has 14 residues. CDR3 residues: CASSWGQGNNEQFF. In DNA form, the CDR3 reads TGTGCCAGCAGCTGGGGACAGGGGAACAATGAGCAGTTCTTC. Filled out from reference TRBV5-8 and TRBJ2-1, the complete variable domain reads EAGVTQSPTHLIKTRGQQATLRCSPISGHTSVYWYQQALGLGLQFLLWYDEGEERNRGNFPPRFSGRQFPNYSSELNVNALELEDSALYLCASSWGQGNNEQFFGPGTRLTVL.

The V and J genes are TRBV5-1 and TRBJ2-5, with TRBD1 identical over 10 bases. The CDR3 has 15 residues. V shed 3 bases, J shed 7 bases, and the junction held 9 bases outside the gene matches. The germline V gene has CDR1 SGHRS and CDR2 YFSETQ. CDR3 amino acids: CASSSEGQGVATQYF. The DNA for the CDR3 is TGCGCCAGCAGCTCGGAAGGACAGGGGGTAGCGACCCAGTACTTC.

The CDR3 nucleotides read TGCGCCAGCAGCCAAGATCGGGCCCTGAACACTGAAGCTTTCTTT. As protein: CASSQDRALNTEAFF. The V and J genes are TRBV4-1 and TRBJ1-1, with no clear D. Trimming stripped 0 bases from V and 0 bases from J, with 8 bases between. The CDR3 is made up of 15 amino acids. The germline V gene encodes CDR1 MGHRA and CDR2 YSYEKL.